Following are 25 T cell receptor beta chains from one sample sequenced in a study of blood T cell repertoires in COVID-19. Here immunoSEQ multiplex PCR was the method, and the copy in TCRdb shows in-frame clones only, minus some. The sample lists some 22,000 clones, about 88% seen once, with roughly 25% in the top ten. Sample: peripheral blood. All receptors come from a human donor with active COVID-19. The donor label of this sample is uncertain.

The chain combines TRBV5-1 with TRBJ2-5; 15 nucleotides line up with TRBD2. Germline V gene sequence: CDR1 SGHRS, CDR2 YFSETQ. The CDR3 totals 16 residues. V lost 4 bases and J lost 2; bases outside the gene matches: 3. In DNA form, the CDR3 reads TGCGCCAGCAGCCCAGGACTAGCGGGAGGGCAAGAGACCCAGTACTTC. Translated, it gives CASSPGLAGGQETQYF.

The rearrangement uses TRBV12-3 or TRBV12-4 and TRBJ2-4; the D gene is possibly TRBD1 (6 bases). V was pared by 6 bases and J by 8 bases, with 14 bases between. The CDR3 sequence is 13 residues long. This CDR3 reads CASSPQGPDIQYF. CDR3 DNA sequence: TGTGCCAGCAGCCCACAGGGCCCGGACATTCAGTACTTC.

V gene TRBV4-3 combines with J gene TRBJ2-3; perhaps TRBD2 as D (6 bases). V was trimmed by 0 bases and J by 3 bases, leaving 7 bases between them. This CDR3 spans 14 amino acids. From germline, CDR1 is LGHNA and CDR2 YSLEER. CDR3 coding DNA: TGCGCCAGCAGCCAAGATCGGGGGACAGATACGCAGTATTTT. As protein: CASSQDRGTDTQYF.

This clone was counted between two and nine times. The chain employs TRBV18 and TRBJ1-5, with 7 bases aligning to TRBD1. The CDR3 is 14 amino acids. V was pared by 6 bases and J by 4 bases, with 6 bases of the junction left unmatched. Germline V CDR1 and CDR2: KGHSH, LQKENI. CDR3 sequence reads: CASSRGQLNQPQHF. CDR3 coding DNA: TGTGCCAGCTCCCGGGGACAGCTAAATCAGCCCCAGCATTTT.

Comment on this clone: Germline is not matched at one junction end, which may reflect a read error. This chain uses TRBV7-7 with TRBJ2-2; 10 bases fit TRBD1. This CDR3 is built from 15 residues. Looked up from germline, CDR1 is SSHAT and CDR2 is FNYEAQ (reference sequence). DNA for the CDR3: TGTGCTAGCAGCCCGACAGGGGGCTACACCGGGGAGCTGTTTTTT. Protein sequence: CASSPTGGYTGELFF.

CDR3: CASSIGTGGSYEQYF. The CDR3 DNA follows: TGTGCCAGTAGTATAGGGACAGGGGGCTCCTACGAGCAGTACTTC. The chain joins TRBV19 to TRBJ2-7; 10 bases are a match to TRBD1. V was clipped by 1 base and J by 0 bases; unmatched bases: 0. Germline lookup yields CDR1 LNHDA and CDR2 SQIVND (reference sequence). This CDR3 contains 15 residues.

This clone was seen a single time. This rearrangement joins TRBV5-1 to TRBJ2-4, with a possible D match to TRBD1 (6 bases). The CDR3 runs to 14 residues. Looked up from germline, CDR1 is SGHRS and CDR2 is YFSETQ. Trimming removed 3 bases from V and 7 bases from J, with 14 bases in between. The CDR3 DNA reads TGCGCCAGCAGCTCGGGGACCCAGGGGAACATTCAGTACTTC. This translates into CASSSGTQGNIQYF. The entire variable domain, with the rest obtained from reference TRBV5-1 and TRBJ2-4, is as follows: KAGVTQTPRYLIKTRGQQVTLSCSPISGHRSVSWYQQTPGQGLQFLFEYFSETQRNKGNFPGRFSGRQFSNSRSEMNVSTLELGDSALYLCASSSGTQGNIQYFGAGTRLSVL.

This clone was counted a single time. The V and J genes are TRBV6-5 and TRBJ2-1, with D possibly matching TRBD1 (6 bases). The V gene lost 6 bases and the J gene lost 7 bases, with 13 bases spanning the gap. Looked up from germline, CDR1 is MNHEY and CDR2 is SVGAGI. This CDR3 has 13 residues. CDR3 amino acids: CASRTGTLNEQFF. The CDR3 nucleotides are TGTGCCAGCAGAACAGGGACCCTGAATGAGCAGTTCTTC.

V usage is TRBV30 and J usage is TRBJ2-3; D remains ambiguous. CDR1 and CDR2 (germline): GTSNPN, SVGIG (reference sequence). CDR3 length: 13 amino acids. The V end was cut by 4 bases, the J end by 7 bases, with 15 bases between. CDR3 sequence reads: CAWTGMGTHTQYF. The CDR3 DNA is TGTGCCTGGACCGGCATGGGCACCCATACGCAGTATTTT.

V is TRBV4-3 and J is TRBJ2-5, with no clear D. This CDR3 is built from 14 residues. Germline assignment: CDR1 LGHNA and CDR2 YSLEER. V lost 2 bases and J lost 0, with 7 bases in between. The CDR3 bases are TGCGCCAGCAGCCAAAATCTACACCAAGAGACCCAGTACTTC. Protein product: CASSQNLHQETQYF.

DNA of the CDR3: TGCGCCAGCAGCTTGGATCCAGCGGGGGGGCTCACAGATACGCAGTATTTT. Translated: CASSLDPAGGLTDTQYF. The chain is built from TRBV5-1 and TRBJ2-3; TRBD2 matches 10 bases. The CDR3 length is 17 residues. The germline CDR1 and CDR2 sequences are SGHRS and YFSETQ. V dropped 0 bases and J dropped 2; count of bases not matched to a gene: 6.

This chain uses TRBV5-1 with TRBJ1-4; D perhaps matches TRBD1 (5 bases). In germline, CDR1 is SGHRS, CDR2 YFSETQ. Trimming stripped 4 bases from V and 8 bases from J, with 18 bases between. The length of the CDR3 is 15 residues. CDR3 sequence (DNA): TGCGCCAGCAGCACCCGACCTGGGGGGAGCGAAAAACTGTTTTTT. Encoded protein: CASSTRPGGSEKLFF.

The chain carries TRBV15 and TRBJ2-7; 14 bases match TRBD2. The germline V gene has CDR1 LNHNV and CDR2 YYDKDF (reference sequence). The junction had 5 bases not matched to a gene; V was cut back by 9 bases and J by 4 bases. This CDR3 spans 14 amino acids. The CDR3 reads CATGLAGVTYEQYF. CDR3 DNA: TGTGCCACGGGACTAGCGGGAGTAACGTACGAGCAGTACTTC. Based on the CDR3 plus reference TRBV15 and TRBJ2-7, the full variable domain is DAMVIQNPRYQVTQFGKPVTLSCSQTLNHNVMYWYQQKSSQAPKLLFHYYDKDFNNEADTPDNFQSRRPNTSFCFLDIRSPGLGDTAMYLCATGLAGVTYEQYFGPGTRLTVT.

V usage is TRBV5-1 and J usage is TRBJ2-3; 8 bases agree with TRBD2. Unmatched junction bases numbered 3, after V lost 0 bases and J lost 6 bases. Germline V lookup: CDR1 SGHRS, CDR2 YFSETQ. This CDR3 comprises 14 residues. CDR3 residues: CASSLGSSGDTQYF. CDR3 in DNA: TGCGCCAGCAGCTTGGGTTCTAGCGGGGATACGCAGTATTTT.

This chain links TRBV10-3 with TRBJ2-7, with 7 bases matching TRBD1. CDR3 size: 13 residues. The J segment lost 1 base and the V segment lost 10 bases, leaving 7 bases of the junction unmatched. From germline, CDR1 is ENHRY and CDR2 SYGVKD. The CDR3: CASAGTVSYEQYF. The CDR3 nucleotides are TGTGCCAGCGCCGGGACAGTTTCCTACGAGCAGTACTTC.

The table lists this clone with a few counts. The chain employs TRBV6-2 or TRBV6-3 and TRBJ1-5, with D uncertain. Trimming removed 1 base from V and 0 bases from J, with 10 bases in between. Germline V gene data show CDR1 as MNHEY and CDR2 as SVGEGT. This CDR3 spans 16 amino acids. The CDR3 here is CASSYFAGHSNQPQHF. Written as DNA, the CDR3 is TGTGCCAGCAGTTACTTCGCGGGTCATAGCAATCAGCCCCAGCATTTT.

This clone was observed a few times. V gene TRBV28 combines with J gene TRBJ2-7; 8 bases agree with TRBD1. J was trimmed by 0 bases and V by 4 bases; bases with no gene match: 5. CDR1 and CDR2 (germline): MDHEN, SYDVKM. The CDR3 consists of 15 residues. The CDR3 DNA reads as TGTGCCAGCAGTTCGGGACAGGCCAGCTCCTACGAGCAGTACTTC. Translating gives CASSSGQASSYEQYF.

This clone has more than one count but fewer than ten. The CDR3 DNA reads TGTGCCAGCAGAGACAGCTTCTGGAACGAGCAGTACTTC. Residues: CASRDSFWNEQYF. This rearrangement joins TRBV12-3 or TRBV12-4 to TRBJ2-7, with D maybe TRBD1 (5 bases). The CDR3 is made up of 13 amino acids. V was clipped by 6 bases and J by 5 bases, with 14 bases between them.

The V call is TRBV6-2 or TRBV6-3, the J call TRBJ1-2; a possible D gene is TRBD1 (6 bases). Germline V CDR1 and CDR2: MNHEY, SVGEGT. The CDR3 loop spans 15 amino acids. The V and J ends lost 3 bases and 4 bases respectively, with 15 bases between them. The CDR3 spells CASSYTRTDAYGYTF. The DNA of the CDR3 is TGTGCCAGCAGTTATACTAGGACAGACGCCTATGGCTACACCTTC.

The rearrangement joins TRBV29-1 to TRBJ1-1; D perhaps matches TRBD1 (6 bases). CDR1 is SQVTM and CDR2 is ANQGSEA in the germline V gene. This CDR3 is built from 13 residues. Trimming took off 6 bases at V and 3 bases at J, with 14 bases between the two ends. In DNA, the CDR3 is TGCAGCGTGGGAGGGGGGGCGTACACTGAAGCTTTCTTT. Protein: CSVGGGAYTEAFF.

V is TRBV18 and J is TRBJ2-3; maybe TRBD1 (5 bases). Trimming took 3 bases from V and 7 from J, leaving 11 bases between them. CDR3 length: 13 residues. Per germline, CDR1 KGHSH and CDR2 LQKENI. In DNA form, the CDR3 reads TGTGCCAGCTCACCTCAGGGTGCAAATACGCAGTATTTT. Residues: CASSPQGANTQYF. Together with reference TRBV18 and TRBJ2-3, the CDR3 gives the full variable domain: NAGVMQNPRHLVRRRGQEARLRCSPMKGHSHVYWYRQLPEEGLKFMVYLQKENIIDESGMPKERFSAEFPKEGPSILRIQQVVRGDSAAYFCASSPQGANTQYFGPGTRLTVL.

The chain carries TRBV18 and TRBJ2-1; 13 nucleotides align to TRBD2. CDR1 KGHSH and CDR2 LQKENI come from the germline V gene. The V and J ends lost 4 bases and 8 bases, in that order; junction bases with no gene match: 11. The CDR3 has 17 amino acids. This CDR3 is CASSQSLAGGPGDEQFF. CDR3 DNA: TGTGCCAGCTCACAATCACTAGCGGGAGGGCCTGGTGATGAGCAGTTCTTC.

V usage is TRBV3-1 (or the pseudogene TRBV3-2) and J usage is TRBJ1-2; 7 bases match TRBD1. V trimming: 0 bases; J trimming: 8 bases; junction bases outside the gene matches: 9. In germline, CDR1 is LGHDT, CDR2 YNNKEL (reference sequence). The CDR3 contains 15 residues. The CDR3 reads CASSQDSDRDRGYTF. The CDR3 bases are TGTGCCAGCAGCCAAGATTCTGACAGGGACCGGGGCTACACCTTC.

The rearrangement joins TRBV6-6 to TRBJ1-6, with 7 bases aligning to TRBD1. Germline CDR1 is MNHNY and CDR2 is SVGAGI (reference sequence). The CDR3 covers 14 residues. V trimming: 9 bases; J trimming: 8 bases; junction bases outside the gene matches: 10. CDR3 DNA sequence: TGTGCCAGTGCGGTAACAGGGGAGGATTCACCCCTCCACTTT. Translated, it gives CASAVTGEDSPLHF.

This clone was found once. This chain joins TRBV27 and TRBJ2-7; 7 bases match TRBD2. Trimming removed 3 bases from V and 2 bases from J; junction bases left unmatched: 7. Germline V gives CDR1 MNHEY, CDR2 SMNVEV (reference sequence). This CDR3 spans 15 amino acids. In DNA, the CDR3 is TGTGCCAGCAGTTTTGGGGAAGCGGGGACCTACGAGCAGTACTTC. Protein product: CASSFGEAGTYEQYF.